A selection of T cell receptor beta chains follows, all from one sample in a study of blood T cell repertoires in COVID-19. Clones were read by immunoSEQ multiplex PCR, and TCRdb kept only the in-frame ones, dropping some. The repertoire consists of some 65,000 clones, with over 75% occurring once and the leading ten covering 2.5% to 3%. Sequencing was performed on peripheral blood. These receptors were taken from an elderly man with acute or convalescent COVID-19. Both conserved end residues are part of each CDR3. Fields, in order: D gene, V gene, J gene, clone size, CDR3 DNA, CDR3 protein. D genes are given only for firm matches. Only some rows state a clone size, as once, few, many or a class for expanded clones.

d_call: NA; v_call: TRBV5-1; j_call: TRBJ2-7; clone_size: NA; cdr3_nt: TGCGCCAGCAGCGGGAATAGGGGCACGGCGGAGGAGCAGTACTTC; cdr3_aa: CASSGNRGTAEEQYF
d_call: TRBD2; v_call: TRBV10-3; j_call: TRBJ2-3; clone_size: NA; cdr3_nt: TGTGCCATCAGTGAACAAGCGGGGTCTAGCACAGATACGCAGTATTTT; cdr3_aa: CAISEQAGSSTDTQYF
d_call: NA; v_call: TRBV11-2; j_call: TRBJ2-7; clone_size: NA; cdr3_nt: TGTGCCAGCAGCTTAGATGGGCCGTACGAGCAGTACTTC; cdr3_aa: CASSLDGPYEQYF
d_call: TRBD1; v_call: TRBV5-1; j_call: TRBJ1-4; clone_size: NA; cdr3_nt: TGCGCCAGTTCGGGACAGATAAATGAAAAACTGTTTTTT; cdr3_aa: CASSGQINEKLFF
d_call: NA; v_call: TRBV2; j_call: TRBJ2-7; clone_size: NA; cdr3_nt: TGTGCCAGCAGTGAATTCCGGGTATCCTACGAGCAGTACTTC; cdr3_aa: CASSEFRVSYEQYF
d_call: NA; v_call: TRBV5-6; j_call: TRBJ2-1; clone_size: NA; cdr3_nt: TGTGCCAGCAGCTTAAAGGGGAAGCTCCCCAATGAGCAGTTCTTC; cdr3_aa: CASSLKGKLPNEQFF
d_call: NA; v_call: TRBV30; j_call: TRBJ2-7; clone_size: NA; cdr3_nt: TGTGCCTGGAGTCCTTGGAGGTCAACTCCCTACGAGCAGTACTTC; cdr3_aa: CAWSPWRSTPYEQYF
d_call: NA; v_call: TRBV4-3; j_call: TRBJ2-7; clone_size: NA; cdr3_nt: TGCGCCAGCAGCCAAGATGTTGGGAGTGTAGGGGGCTACGAGCAGTACTTC; cdr3_aa: CASSQDVGSVGGYEQYF
d_call: TRBD2; v_call: TRBV6-4; j_call: TRBJ2-5; clone_size: medium-sized; cdr3_nt: TGTGCCAGCAGTGAGCTAGCGGGAGCCGAGACCCAGTACTTC; cdr3_aa: CASSELAGAETQYF
d_call: NA; v_call: TRBV12-3/TRBV12-4; j_call: TRBJ1-2; clone_size: NA; cdr3_nt: TGTGCCAGCAGTTCCGGAACAGGGAGAGGCTACACCTTC; cdr3_aa: CASSSGTGRGYTF
d_call: TRBD1; v_call: TRBV18; j_call: TRBJ2-1; clone_size: once; cdr3_nt: TGTGCCAGCTCACCAATAAACGACAGGGTTCGAGGCAATGAGCAGTTCTTC; cdr3_aa: CASSPINDRVRGNEQFF
d_call: TRBD1; v_call: TRBV7-9; j_call: TRBJ2-5; clone_size: NA; cdr3_nt: TGTGCCAGCAGTCGCGGACAGGGAAGGTCCCAGTACTTC; cdr3_aa: CASSRGQGRSQYF
d_call: TRBD1; v_call: TRBV11-2; j_call: TRBJ2-2; clone_size: few; cdr3_nt: TGTGCCAGCAAGTTTGAGGGACAGGGAAACACCGGGGAGCTGTTTTTT; cdr3_aa: CASKFEGQGNTGELFF
d_call: TRBD1; v_call: TRBV9; j_call: TRBJ1-6; clone_size: NA; cdr3_nt: TGTGCCAGCAGCCCCGGGACAGGAAATTCACCCCTCCACTTT; cdr3_aa: CASSPGTGNSPLHF
d_call: TRBD2; v_call: TRBV19; j_call: TRBJ2-1; clone_size: few; cdr3_nt: TGTGCCAGTACCGGAGCGGGGGGGAGCTCCTACAATGAGCAGTTCTTC; cdr3_aa: CASTGAGGSSYNEQFF
d_call: NA; v_call: TRBV19; j_call: TRBJ1-4; clone_size: few; cdr3_nt: TGTGCCAGTACTTATCGGGGTGTAGGCTCGCGGGAAAAACTGTTTTTT; cdr3_aa: CASTYRGVGSREKLFF
d_call: TRBD2; v_call: TRBV11-2; j_call: TRBJ2-7; clone_size: few; cdr3_nt: TGTGCCAGCAGCTTAGTAGCGGGAGATGCGTACGAGCAGTACTTC; cdr3_aa: CASSLVAGDAYEQYF
d_call: NA; v_call: TRBV7-2; j_call: TRBJ1-1; clone_size: once; cdr3_nt: TGTGCCAGCAGCTTATCATGGACACGAACTGAAGCTTTCTTT; cdr3_aa: CASSLSWTRTEAFF
d_call: NA; v_call: TRBV6-6; j_call: TRBJ2-3; clone_size: NA; cdr3_nt: TGTGCCAGCAGTTCCACCGGGAGTGGCACAGATACGCAGTATTTT; cdr3_aa: CASSSTGSGTDTQYF
d_call: NA; v_call: TRBV11-2; j_call: TRBJ1-3; clone_size: NA; cdr3_nt: TGTGCCAGCAGCTTAGCAGGCAGGGGATTGAACACCATATATTTT; cdr3_aa: CASSLAGRGLNTIYF
d_call: TRBD2; v_call: TRBV27; j_call: TRBJ2-2; clone_size: NA; cdr3_nt: TGTGCCAGCAGTTCTTTAGCGGGAGGGTCCGGGGAGCTGTTTTTT; cdr3_aa: CASSSLAGGSGELFF
d_call: TRBD1; v_call: TRBV19; j_call: TRBJ1-1; clone_size: NA; cdr3_nt: TGTGCCAGTAGTACCCAGACAGGGCGGACTGAAGCTTTCTTT; cdr3_aa: CASSTQTGRTEAFF
d_call: NA; v_call: TRBV18; j_call: TRBJ1-5; clone_size: NA; cdr3_nt: TGTGCCAGCTCACCTGCAGGGAACTCCAATCAGCCCCAGCATTTT; cdr3_aa: CASSPAGNSNQPQHF
d_call: TRBD2; v_call: TRBV7-2; j_call: TRBJ2-7; clone_size: once; cdr3_nt: TGTGCCAGCAGCTTAGCCCGGACTAGCGGGGAGTACTTC; cdr3_aa: CASSLARTSGEYF
d_call: NA; v_call: TRBV7-2; j_call: TRBJ2-7; clone_size: NA; cdr3_nt: TGTGCCAGCAGCTTAGATCCCCTAGGGGGGGGGCAGTACTTC; cdr3_aa: CASSLDPLGGGQYF
d_call: TRBD2; v_call: TRBV27; j_call: TRBJ2-3; clone_size: NA; cdr3_nt: TGTGCCAGCAGTTTAATGGTATGGGGGGGGACAGATACGCAGTATTTT; cdr3_aa: CASSLMVWGGTDTQYF
d_call: NA; v_call: TRBV3-1/TRBV3-2; j_call: TRBJ1-5; clone_size: once; cdr3_nt: TGTGCCAGCAGCCAAGCCGGTAGCAATCAGCCCCAGCATTTT; cdr3_aa: CASSQAGSNQPQHF
d_call: TRBD2; v_call: TRBV7-9; j_call: TRBJ2-1; clone_size: NA; cdr3_nt: TGTGCCAGCAGCTTTCGACTAGCGGGAGGCCAGAGCTCCTACAATGAGCAGTTCTTC; cdr3_aa: CASSFRLAGGQSSYNEQFF
d_call: NA; v_call: TRBV7-9; j_call: TRBJ2-1; clone_size: NA; cdr3_nt: TGTGCCAGCAGCTTTTCGAGGGTACAGGGCAATGAGCAGTTCTTC; cdr3_aa: CASSFSRVQGNEQFF
d_call: NA; v_call: TRBV19; j_call: TRBJ2-3; clone_size: NA; cdr3_nt: TGTTCTACAAAGGACGACAGAATCACAGATACGCAGTATTTT; cdr3_aa: CSTKDDRITDTQYF